Below are 25 T cell receptor beta chains sequenced from a single sample in a study of T cells in Graves' hyperthyroidism and ophthalmopathy. Researchers amplified the TCR beta CDR3 regions from RNA transcripts. First-round RT-PCR targeting the TCR CDR3 was performed with the HTBI primer set. TCRdb reanalysed the multiplex PCR reads using MiXCR and keeps one entry per CDR3 protein. The sample has 550,000 to 600,000 distinct CDR3 sequences; approximately 15% are singletons. What was sequenced was blood. These receptor sequences come from a woman between 18 and 29 years old with Graves' hyperthyroidism.

This clonotype was seen a few times. The V and J genes are TRBV27 and TRBJ1-2; D ambiguous. The CDR3 covers 15 residues. Trimming took off 6 bases at V and 0 bases at J, with 14 bases between the two ends. The germline V gene encodes CDR1 MNHEY and CDR2 SMNVEV (reference sequence). The CDR3 region has the DNA TGTGCCAGCAGCCCTCGAGGGCGTCCTAACTATGGCTACACCTTC. It encodes CASSPRGRPNYGYTF.

The chain uses TRBV12-3 or TRBV12-4 and TRBJ2-2, with D possibly being TRBD1 or TRBD2 (5 bases each). This CDR3 contains 15 residues. The V end lost 6 bases, the J end lost 3 bases, and 14 bases lay between the germline ends. The CDR3 DNA follows: TGTGCCAGCAGCCGAGGACGGGGCTACACCGGGGAGCTGTTTTTT. Translated: CASSRGRGYTGELFF.

The CDR3 coding sequence is TGTGCCAGCAGTTTCCCTAGCGCCCAAGAGACCCAGTACTTC. Amino acids: CASSFPSAQETQYF. The chain joins TRBV12-3 or TRBV12-4 to TRBJ2-5, with a weak D call TRBD2 (6 bases). This CDR3 has 14 residues. Trimming pared 3 bases from V and 1 base from J, leaving 9 bases between.

This rearrangement joins TRBV5-4 to TRBJ1-2; the D is unclear. Germline loops: CDR1 SGHNT, CDR2 YYREEE (reference sequence). The germline V and J ends were trimmed by 3 bases and 2 bases, with 8 bases remaining between them. The CDR3 sequence is 13 residues long. As DNA, the CDR3 is TGTGCCAGCAGCTCGCCGGCCAACTATGGCTACACCTTC. Translation gives CASSSPANYGYTF. The full variable domain, with the rest looked up from reference TRBV5-4 and TRBJ1-2, is ETGVTQSPTHLIKTRGQQVTLRCSSQSGHNTVSWYQQALGQGPQFIFQYYREEENGRGNFPPRFSGLQFPNYSSELNVNALELDDSALYLCASSSPANYGYTFGSGTRLTVV.

This clonotype occurred a few times. No conserved phenylalanine or tryptophan is present at the end of the CDR3, so a read error is the likely explanation. The chain couples TRBV12-3 or TRBV12-4 to TRBJ1-5; D unclear. The V end was cut by 4 bases, the J end by 0 bases, with 7 bases between. This CDR3 spans 14 amino acids. CDR3 DNA: TGTGCCAGCAGTTCTGTGTATAGCAATCAGCCCCAGCATCTT. Amino acid sequence: CASSSVYSNQPQHL.

This clonotype was counted between two and nine times. This rearrangement joins TRBV7-9 to TRBJ1-6; D remains unclear. This CDR3 has 12 amino acids. Germline V gene sequence: CDR1 SEHNR, CDR2 FQNEAQ (reference sequence). The V gene lost 5 bases and the J gene lost 6 bases, with 5 bases spanning the gap. This chain's CDR3 is CASSRANSPLHF. CDR3 in DNA: TGTGCCAGCAGCCGGGCTAATTCACCCCTCCACTTT.

The rearrangement uses TRBV2 and TRBJ1-2; weak D call: TRBD1 (5 bases). The germline V gene encodes CDR1 SNHLY and CDR2 FYNNEI. V was clipped by 6 bases and J by 3 bases, with 11 bases between them. This CDR3 contains 13 residues. The CDR3 DNA is TGTGCCAGCAGAATTGGGGCAGACTATGGCTACACCTTC. This sequence encodes CASRIGADYGYTF.

The table lists this clonotype with many counts. The chain couples TRBV5-1 to TRBJ1-1, with D unclear. The V gene's germline CDR1 is SGHRS and CDR2 YFSETQ. The CDR3 is 15 residues long. Trimming took off 1 base at V and 3 bases at J, with 13 bases between the two ends. CDR3 nucleotide sequence: TGCGCCAGCAGCTTGTTGGCGGGCGGGGACACTGAAGCTTTCTTT. Amino acid sequence: CASSLLAGGDTEAFF.

This rearrangement joins TRBV6-1 to TRBJ2-7, with a tentative D call TRBD1 (6 bases). The V end lost 4 bases, the J end lost 2 bases, and 9 bases lay between the germline ends. This CDR3 region has 13 residues. Germline V gene lookup returns CDR1 MNHNS and CDR2 SASEGT. In DNA, the CDR3 is TGTGCCAGCAGTGCCACAGGGACCTACGAGCAGTACTTC. Translated: CASSATGTYEQYF.

This clonotype was seen more than once but under ten times. The chain links TRBV20-1 to TRBJ2-3, with a possible D match to TRBD1 (5 bases). V dropped 0 bases and J dropped 1 base, with 11 bases sitting between them. The CDR3 is 15 amino acids. CDR1 DFQATT and CDR2 SNEGSKA come from the germline V gene (reference sequence). DNA for the CDR3: TGCAGTGCTAGAGATCGGTGGGGCCGCACAGATACGCAGTATTTT. Translating gives CSARDRWGRTDTQYF.

This clonotype was seen repeatedly, ten times or more. The chain joins TRBV5-1 to TRBJ1-2; D gene uncertain. This CDR3 comprises 16 residues. V lost 2 bases and J lost 4, with 18 bases in between. Looked up from germline, CDR1 is SGHRS and CDR2 is YFSETQ. CDR3 in amino acids: CASSLGGWQAIYGYTF. DNA for the CDR3: TGCGCCAGCAGCTTAGGTGGATGGCAGGCTATCTATGGCTACACCTTC.

The chain links TRBV10-2 to TRBJ1-1; 9 bases align to TRBD1. V gave up 5 bases and J gave up 6 bases; unmatched junction bases: 4. The germline V gene encodes CDR1 WSHSY and CDR2 SAAADI. This CDR3 is 13 amino acids long. The CDR3 region is CASSLTGGSEAFF. Written as DNA, the CDR3 is TGCGCCAGCAGTCTAACAGGGGGCTCTGAAGCTTTCTTT.

Comments on this clonotype: The missing conserved phenylalanine or tryptophan at the end of this CDR3 makes a read error likely. The chain carries TRBV5-1 and TRBJ2-5; D not certain. Germline CDR1 is SGHRS and CDR2 is YFSETQ. Trimming cost V 2 bases and J 0 bases, with 14 bases left between them. CDR3 length: 16 residues. The CDR3 bases are TGCGCCAGCAGCTTAGGAACAGTCTATCACCAAGAGACCCAGTACCTC. Its protein product is CASSLGTVYHQETQYL.

This clonotype was seen ten or more times. The rearrangement joins TRBV7-2 to TRBJ2-3; D ambiguous. The CDR3 is made up of 13 amino acids. V was pared by 5 bases and J by 6 bases, with 12 bases between. CDR1 and CDR2 from the germline V gene are SGHTA and FQGNSA. The CDR3 here is CASSLGPDDTQYF. For the CDR3, the DNA is TGTGCCAGCAGCCTTGGACCAGACGATACGCAGTATTTT.

This clonotype was seen more than once but under ten times. V usage is TRBV29-1 and J usage is TRBJ2-7; 11 nucleotides agree with TRBD2. Germline V gene sequence: CDR1 SQVTM, CDR2 ANQGSEA. The CDR3 is 14 amino acids. V was clipped by 6 bases and J by 3 bases; unmatched bases: 7. The CDR3 loop reads CSVVLAGEGYEQYF. Here the CDR3 DNA reads TGCAGCGTGGTACTAGCGGGAGAGGGCTACGAGCAGTACTTC.

This clonotype was picked up many times. V and J are TRBV7-8 and TRBJ2-3, with TRBD2 matching over 9 bases. The CDR3 is 19 amino acids. In germline, CDR1 is SGHVS, CDR2 FQNEAQ. V shed 3 bases and J 3 bases; nucleotides not matched to a gene: 16. CDR3 protein: CASSFALIAGDDGTDTQYF. CDR3 bases: TGTGCCAGCAGCTTTGCGTTAATAGCGGGAGATGACGGAACAGATACGCAGTATTTT.

This clonotype was seen a few times. The gene calls are TRBV30 and TRBJ2-5, with unresolved D. Deletions cut 8 bases from V and 4 bases from J, with 11 bases between. Germline V gives CDR1 GTSNPN, CDR2 SVGIG (reference sequence). The CDR3 consists of 11 residues. CDR3 amino acids: CAHGLGETQYF. The CDR3 region has the DNA TGTGCCCACGGGCTAGGAGAGACCCAGTACTTC.

This clonotype was counted at least ten times. The chain combines TRBV20-1 with TRBJ2-1; D assignment may be TRBD1 or TRBD2 (6 bases each). Trimming removed 3 bases at V and 2 bases at J, with 11 bases between. Germline V gives CDR1 DFQATT, CDR2 SNEGSKA (reference sequence). The CDR3 covers 14 residues. CDR3 sequence reads: CSASWRGTYNEQFF. CDR3 nucleotide sequence: TGCAGTGCTAGTTGGAGGGGGACCTACAATGAGCAGTTCTTC.

About this clonotype itself: Possible read error: a much larger clone is one base away. The CDR3 DNA reads as TGCAGTGCTAGAGGGGCGGGAGATACGCGGTATTTT. It is translated as CSARGAGDTRYF. The chain recombines TRBV20-1 with TRBJ2-3, with 7 bases fitting TRBD2. Germline lookup yields CDR1 DFQATT and CDR2 SNEGSKA (reference sequence). The CDR3 has 12 residues.

This clonotype was observed at least ten times. This rearrangement joins TRBV7-9 to TRBJ2-5; D may be TRBD1 or TRBD2 (5 bases each). V lost 2 bases and J lost 5, with 12 bases in between. CDR1 is SEHNR, CDR2 FQNEAQ, per germline (reference sequence). The CDR3 consists of 14 residues. This CDR3 is CASSLSQGRETQYF. CDR3 DNA sequence: TGTGCCAGCAGCTTAAGTCAGGGACGGGAGACCCAGTACTTC.

Ten or more counts support this clonotype. CDR3 in amino acids: CSARDGVRQPQHF. In DNA, the CDR3 is TGCAGTGCTAGAGATGGAGTCCGTCAGCCCCAGCATTTT. The chain combines TRBV20-1 with TRBJ1-5; D unresolved. Germline V gene sequence: CDR1 DFQATT, CDR2 SNEGSKA (reference sequence). The CDR3 totals 13 residues. V lost 0 bases and J lost 6, with 9 bases in between.

This clonotype was seen more than once but under ten times. The J gene is TRBJ2-7, the V gene TRBV20-1; the D gene is possibly TRBD1 (5 bases). The CDR3 totals 11 residues. The V gene lost 6 bases and the J gene lost 3 bases, with 9 bases spanning the gap. Germline V gives CDR1 DFQATT, CDR2 SNEGSKA (reference sequence). The CDR3 loop is CSADRGYEQYF. CDR3 sequence (DNA): TGCAGTGCGGATAGGGGCTACGAGCAGTACTTC.

About this clonotype itself: Its ends do not fully match the called genes, so a read error is possible. This rearrangement joins TRBV6-1 to TRBJ1-1; a weak D match, TRBD1 (5 bases). Germline V gene lookup returns CDR1 MNHNS and CDR2 SASEGT. The CDR3 contains 14 residues. The CDR3 DNA is TGTGCCAGCAGTGAACAGGGAGTGGGCACTGAAGCTCTCTTT. Translating it yields CASSEQGVGTEALF.

This clonotype was counted ten times or more. The V gene is TRBV12-3 or TRBV12-4, the J gene TRBJ2-3; tentative D call: TRBD1 (5 bases). CDR3 length equals 17 residues. Trimming removed 6 bases at V and 0 bases at J, with 19 bases between. The CDR3 is CASSKLRGQSSTDTQYF. Written as DNA, the CDR3 is TGTGCCAGCAGCAAGCTTAGGGGTCAATCTAGCACAGATACGCAGTATTTT.

The table lists this clonotype with many counts. The rearrangement joins TRBV5-8 to TRBJ2-1; 11 nucleotides match TRBD2. V lost 4 bases to trimming and J lost 6 bases; unmatched junction nucleotides: 12. The germline V gene has CDR1 SGHTS and CDR2 YDEGEE. This CDR3 comprises 17 residues. CDR3 nucleotide sequence: TGTGCCAGCAGCCGTACCCTGACTAGCGGGATAGGCAATGAGCAGTTCTTC. Translating it yields CASSRTLTSGIGNEQFF.